Below are 28 T cell receptor beta chains sequenced from a single sample in a study of Ad26.COV2.S vaccination and SARS-CoV-2 variants. Data came from immunoSEQ multiplex PCR; TCRdb stores just in-frame clones and leaves some out. The sample includes about 350,000 clones, about 87% of them seen just once. Treatment indicated: over 15 received Ad26.COV2.S at low or high dose, single or two shots; about 5 received placebo; per-sample allocation not given. On day 63 after the first injection, vaccine and placebo recipients gave samples. Sample: peripheral blood, taken in a trial of Ad26.COV2.S vaccine versus placebo. Every receptor here comes from a person aged 18-65 years who received the Ad26.COV2.S COVID-19 vaccine or a placebo.

This chain uses TRBV7-8 with TRBJ2-6; D uncertain. The V end lost 2 bases, the J end lost 3 bases, and 8 bases lay between the germline ends. This CDR3 contains 15 residues. Germline V gene sequence: CDR1 SGHVS, CDR2 FQNEAQ. CDR3 DNA sequence: TGTGCCAGCAGCTTAATCGGGCGTGGGGCCAACGTCCTGACTTTC. Amino acids: CASSLIGRGANVLTF.

CDR3 protein: CASSKRGEELFF. CDR3 DNA sequence: TGTGCCAGCAGCAAACGCGGGGAGGAACTGTTTTTT. The rearrangement joins TRBV7-6 to TRBJ1-4; D uncertain. The germline V gene has CDR1 SGHVS and CDR2 FNYEAQ. V was shortened by 5 bases and J by 12 bases, with 13 bases between the two germline ends. This CDR3 spans 12 amino acids.

This chain joins TRBV25-1 and TRBJ2-3; unclear D gene. The V end lost 6 bases, the J end lost 0 bases, and 4 bases lay between the germline ends. The CDR3 contains 12 residues. Germline V gives CDR1 MGHDK, CDR2 SYGVNS. The CDR3 reads CASSSSTDTQYF. As DNA, the CDR3 is TGTGCCAGCAGCTCTAGCACAGATACGCAGTATTTT.

This chain links TRBV2 with TRBJ2-7, with TRBD1 identical over 8 bases. CDR3 length: 13 amino acids. Per germline, CDR1 SNHLY and CDR2 FYNNEI. The junction had 6 bases not matched to a gene; V was cut back by 8 bases and J by 3 bases. CDR3 protein: CASGRTGNYEQYF. The DNA for the CDR3 is TGTGCCAGCGGTAGGACAGGGAACTACGAGCAGTACTTC.

Comments on this clone: The conserved closing phenylalanine or tryptophan is absent in this CDR3, likely reflecting a read error. The chain couples TRBV7-2 to TRBJ1-6; no reliable D call. CDR1 is SGHTA and CDR2 is FQGNSA in the germline V gene. Trimming removed 11 bases at V and 8 bases at J, with 16 bases between. The CDR3 totals 13 residues. The CDR3 sequence is CALLADLDSPLHL. CDR3 DNA: TGTGCCCTCCTGGCAGATCTGGATTCACCCCTCCACCTT.

This clone has a single count. This CDR3 is CASSGPGTFNNEQFF. The CDR3 DNA reads as TGTGCCAGCAGTGGACCCGGCACTTTCAACAATGAGCAGTTCTTC. The chain employs TRBV25-1 and TRBJ2-1; no clear D gene. V dropped 4 bases and J dropped 5 bases, with 15 bases sitting between them. The germline V gene has CDR1 MGHDK and CDR2 SYGVNS. The CDR3 has 15 amino acids. Supplemented by reference TRBV25-1 and TRBJ2-1, the full variable domain reads EADIYQTPRYLVIGTGKKITLECSQTMGHDKMYWYQQDPGMELHLIHYSYGVNSTEKGDLSSESTVSRIRTEHFPLTLESARPSHTSQYLCASSGPGTFNNEQFFGPGTRLTVL.

The V gene is TRBV5-1, the J gene TRBJ2-7; D unclear. CDR3 size: 14 residues. Germline lookup yields CDR1 SGHRS and CDR2 YFSETQ. V lost 0 bases and J lost 0, with 7 bases in between. Here the CDR3 DNA reads TGCGCCAGCAGCTTGGGGGGAAGCTCCTACGAGCAGTACTTC. This sequence encodes CASSLGGSSYEQYF.

The rearrangement links TRBV5-1 to TRBJ1-1; maybe TRBD1 (6 bases). The CDR3 consists of 14 residues. Per germline, CDR1 SGHRS and CDR2 YFSETQ. The V end lost 4 bases, the J end lost 4 bases, and 14 bases lay between the germline ends. The CDR3 region is CASSNGGRTTEAFF. In nucleotides, the CDR3 is TGCGCCAGCAGCAACGGGGGGCGCACCACTGAAGCTTTCTTT.

The chain links TRBV27 to TRBJ2-7; D possibly matches TRBD1 or TRBD2 (5 bases each). This CDR3 is 13 amino acids long. Germline V gene sequence: CDR1 MNHEY, CDR2 SMNVEV (reference sequence). V was clipped by 8 bases and J by 0 bases, with 11 bases between them. The CDR3 loop is CASRRGVSYEQYF. The CDR3 DNA is TGTGCCAGCCGACGAGGGGTCTCCTACGAGCAGTACTTC.

The chain recombines TRBV12-5 with TRBJ1-6; no definite D call. Per germline, CDR1 LGHNT and CDR2 FRNRAP. Trimming took 4 bases from V and 0 from J, leaving 13 bases between them. This CDR3 has 17 amino acids. CDR3: CASGSFQPSSYNSPLHF. As DNA, the CDR3 is TGTGCTAGTGGTTCTTTTCAGCCGAGCTCCTATAATTCACCCCTCCACTTT.

The V gene is TRBV11-3, the J gene TRBJ2-5, with D maybe TRBD1 (5 bases). V dropped 5 bases and J dropped 5 bases, with 9 bases sitting between them. This CDR3 contains 12 residues. Looked up from germline, CDR1 is SGHNT and CDR2 is YENEEA. The CDR3 bases are TGTGCCAGCAGCGAAGGGGATGAGACCCAGTACTTC. Protein sequence: CASSEGDETQYF.

This clone was seen a few times. V gene TRBV14 combines with J gene TRBJ2-7; D might be TRBD1 (5 bases). CDR3 length: 14 residues. The V gene's germline CDR1 is SGHDN and CDR2 FVKESK. Trimming removed 0 bases from V and 4 bases from J, with 10 bases in between. The CDR3 nucleotides are TGTGCCAGCAGCCAAGAGGCAGGGATATACGAGCAGTACTTC. This translates into CASSQEAGIYEQYF.

This clone showed up just once. The chain has TRBV7-2 and TRBJ1-1; D call uncertain. The CDR3 consists of 14 residues. Looked up from germline, CDR1 is SGHTA and CDR2 is FQGNSA. V was cut by 1 base and J by 7 bases, with 13 bases left in between. The CDR3 spells CASSLVYRADEAFF. In DNA, the CDR3 is TGTGCCAGCAGCTTAGTCTATCGGGCCGATGAAGCTTTCTTT.

The CDR3 DNA follows: TGCGCCAGCAGCTTCCCACCGGGAGGCTACGAGCAGTACTTC. Its translation is CASSFPPGGYEQYF. The V call is TRBV5-1, the J call TRBJ2-7; the match to TRBD2 covers 7 bases. The CDR3 loop spans 14 amino acids. Germline values: CDR1 SGHRS, CDR2 YFSETQ. V lost 2 bases and J lost 3; bases outside the gene matches: 5.

The chain carries TRBV15 and TRBJ2-7; 7 bases align to TRBD2. Germline V gene data show CDR1 as LNHNV and CDR2 as YYDKDF (reference sequence). The trim removed 7 bases at V and 2 bases at J, leaving 8 bases unmatched. The CDR3 length is 14 residues. CDR3 sequence: CATKVGRAAYEQYF. CDR3 nucleotides: TGTGCCACCAAGGTAGGGAGGGCGGCCTACGAGCAGTACTTC.

V gene TRBV6-5 combines with J gene TRBJ1-5; no reliable D call. CDR3 length: 15 residues. The germline CDR1 and CDR2 sequences are MNHEY and SVGAGI. The V and J ends lost 0 bases and 3 bases respectively, with 9 bases between them. The CDR3 nucleotides read TGTGCCAGCAGTTACTCATTTACTAACAATCAGCCCCAGCATTTT. It codes for CASSYSFTNNQPQHF.

J is TRBJ1-4 and V is TRBV9; tentative D call: TRBD1 (6 bases). The CDR3 extends over 16 amino acids. Trimming removed 0 bases at V and 3 bases at J, with 12 bases between. CDR1 is SGDLS, CDR2 YYNGEE, per germline. CDR3: CASSVAPGVANEKLFF. The CDR3 coding sequence is TGTGCCAGCAGCGTAGCCCCAGGGGTCGCTAATGAAAAACTGTTTTTT.

The genes are TRBV3-1 (or the pseudogene TRBV3-2) and TRBJ2-5, with 14 nucleotides matching TRBD2. Germline V lookup: CDR1 LGHDT, CDR2 YNNKEL (reference sequence). The CDR3 extends over 17 amino acids. The J segment lost 5 bases and the V segment lost 1 base, leaving 6 bases of the junction unmatched. The CDR3, as DNA: TGTGCCAGCAGCCAAGGAGGGGGACTAGCGGGAGTTGAGACCCAGTACTTC. Amino acid sequence: CASSQGGGLAGVETQYF.

The chain links TRBV7-8 to TRBJ2-2, with 8 positions matching TRBD2. The CDR3 extends over 15 amino acids. CDR1 is SGHVS and CDR2 is FQNEAQ in the germline V gene. V lost 6 bases, J lost 3 bases, and 6 bases stayed unmatched. DNA of the CDR3: TGTGCCAGCAGGTCAATACTAGCGGACACCGGGGAGCTGTTTTTT. Translation gives CASRSILADTGELFF. Combining the CDR3 with reference TRBV7-8 and TRBJ2-2 gives the whole variable domain GAGVSQSPRYKVAKRGQDVALRCDPISGHVSLFWYQQALGQGPEFLTYFQNEAQLDKSGLPSDRFFAERPEGSVSTLKIQRTQQEDSAVYLCASRSILADTGELFFGEGSRLTVL.

The V call is TRBV29-1, the J call TRBJ1-4; 10 positions agree with TRBD1. The CDR3 spans 16 residues. Germline V gene lookup returns CDR1 SQVTM and CDR2 ANQGSEA. With 6 bases clipped from V and 2 bases from J, the junction kept 9 bases outside the gene matches. CDR3 DNA sequence: TGCAGCGTCACCCGGACAGGGGGAATGACTAATGAAAAACTGTTTTTT. Translated, it gives CSVTRTGGMTNEKLFF.

The chain employs TRBV3-1 (or the pseudogene TRBV3-2) and TRBJ1-6; TRBD1 agrees at 7 bases. This CDR3 region has 18 residues. CDR1 and CDR2 from the germline V gene are LGHDT and YNNKEL (reference sequence). With 1 base clipped from V and 7 bases from J, the junction kept 13 bases outside the gene matches. CDR3 DNA: TGTGCCAGCAGCCAAGGGGCGGCGGGGACAGCGAGAAATTCACCCCTCCACTTT. Translation gives CASSQGAAGTARNSPLHF.

The chain joins TRBV15 to TRBJ2-1; no firm D call. In germline, CDR1 is LNHNV, CDR2 YYDKDF (reference sequence). V lost 2 bases and J 9 bases, leaving 8 bases between the germline ends. The CDR3 is 12 amino acids. The CDR3 sequence is CATSRYIGEQFF. The CDR3 DNA follows: TGTGCCACCAGCAGATACATTGGTGAGCAGTTCTTC.

The chain links TRBV9 to TRBJ1-2; no firm D call. V gave up 0 bases and J gave up 5 bases, with 17 bases separating them. The CDR3 has 16 residues. The germline V gene has CDR1 SGDLS and CDR2 YYNGEE. CDR3 nucleotides: TGTGCCAGCAGCGTAGGATTTAGCGACCGCGGGTATGGCTACACCTTC. Translating gives CASSVGFSDRGYGYTF. The variable domain in full, with the rest retrieved from reference TRBV9 and TRBJ1-2, is DSGVTQTPKHLITATGQRVTLRCSPRSGDLSVYWYQQSLDQGLQFLIQYYNGEERAKGNILERFSAQQFPDLHSELNLSSLELGDSALYFCASSVGFSDRGYGYTFGSGTRLTVV.

The V call is TRBV18, the J call TRBJ2-7; D is ambiguous. The CDR3 spans 11 residues. V gave up 7 bases and J gave up 6 bases, with 10 bases separating them. Germline values: CDR1 KGHSH, CDR2 LQKENI. The CDR3 region is CASLKGVEQYF. CDR3 bases: TGTGCCAGCTTGAAAGGAGTCGAGCAGTACTTC.

This rearrangement joins TRBV4-3 to TRBJ2-5, with 7 bases identical to TRBD2. The germline gives CDR1 LGHNA, CDR2 YSLEER. After removal of 4 bases from V and 4 bases from J, the junction contained 12 bases not matched to a gene. This CDR3 contains 16 residues. The CDR3, as DNA: TGCGCCAGCAGCCGTGGCGGGGGAGGGGTGGGAGAGACCCAGTACTTC. Encoded protein: CASSRGGGGVGETQYF.

This chain joins TRBV18 and TRBJ2-1; TRBD2 aligns across 15 bases. Germline trimming cut 3 bases from V and 10 bases from J; bases unmatched to any gene: 4. The germline V gene has CDR1 KGHSH and CDR2 LQKENI. The CDR3 is made up of 15 amino acids. The CDR3 loop is CASSPGTSGRLEQFF. CDR3 in DNA: TGTGCCAGCTCACCTGGGACTAGCGGGAGGCTGGAGCAGTTCTTC.

The chain employs TRBV6-5 and TRBJ1-1, with D tentatively TRBD1 (5 bases). Germline values: CDR1 MNHEY, CDR2 SVGAGI. V was clipped by 5 bases and J by 5 bases, with 12 bases between them. The CDR3 sequence is 13 residues long. CDR3 protein: CASSLDEGTEAFF. CDR3 nucleotides: TGTGCCAGCAGTCTAGACGAGGGGACTGAAGCTTTCTTT.

This rearrangement joins TRBV6-5 to TRBJ1-5; D is uncertain. V was pared by 6 bases and J by 0 bases, with 6 bases between. The germline V gene has CDR1 MNHEY and CDR2 SVGAGI. The CDR3 extends over 13 amino acids. This chain's CDR3 is CASRENSNQPQHF. The CDR3 bases are TGTGCCAGCAGGGAGAATAGCAATCAGCCCCAGCATTTT.